The present entry profiles one TCR beta chain with its context. There is no known antigen for this receptor. No much larger clonotype is one base removed from it; base qualities were not supplied. Donors were healthy HIV-negative adults with no recently reported acute infections or vaccinations. All donors were Caucasian adults living in Nashville, Tennessee, USA. CD8 memory samples were composed of magnetically selected CD45RO+ cells combined with CCR7-negative CD45RA+ effector memory (TemRA) cells. After blood collection by leukapheresis, PBMCs were isolated using Ficoll-Histopaque density gradient centrifugation and then cryopreserved in the vapor phase of liquid nitrogen. Analytical flow cytometry was used to check the purity and quantity of every magnetically sorted T cell population. Genomic DNA was isolated from each sorted fraction and quantified by UV absorbance on a Nanodrop 2000c. The record originates from a study of shared clonotypes between healthy human individuals (dated by TCRdb to about 2020). With regard to the full study: The cohort comprised two women and a few men aged 18 to 49 years. Libraries were prepared and TCR repertoires were sequenced by different laboratories using diverse techniques, in order to increase sequencing depth and limit assay-specific biases. The study deeply sequenced blood TCR repertoires of several healthy adults to estimate repertoire size and the extent of clonotype sharing between individuals. Per donor, three plates each were used for CD4 naive and CD4 memory, two for CD8 naive, and one for CD8 memory. Per donor, leukapheresis produced somewhere between about 0.85 and 10 billion PBMCs. Points the paper makes about the study in general: Estimated clonotype richness was generally larger for naive than for memory subsets. Compared with non-shared clonotypes, clonotypes shared by all four sorted-subset donors had higher generation probabilities. The genetic and exposure-history diversity represented was limited by the small number of donors. Only blood was sampled, and tissue TCR repertoires likely differ from those in blood. Pairwise subsampling indicated that sequencing depth was expected to affect the degree of clonotype sharing among donors. When a few donors were compared, the shared fraction of clonotypes was around 5% for naive CD4, less than 4% for naive CD8, 2% to 2.5% for memory CD4, and 0.3% to 0.5% for memory CD8. Incomplete sequencing was indicated by rarefaction of sorted-subset datasets, despite the large sequencing depth.

TCR CDR3 regions were amplified from genomic DNA by multiplex PCR using the deep immunoSEQ assay. Genomic DNA extracted from each cell subset was distributed evenly over all wells of several immunoSEQ 96-well plates, and each plate served as one replicate. Each replicate PCR for sorted subsets received around 210 ng genomic DNA, equal to roughly 33,000 T cell genomes. Purified libraries were measured with a Qubit 3.0 fluorometer, size-checked on a Bioanalyzer 2100, and measured again with the KAPA Library Quantification kit. A separate single-read 150-cycle Illumina NextSeq 550 flow cell was used to sequence each immunoSEQ 96-well plate. In the original analysis: Because the immunoSEQ output held only junctional sequences and lacked quality scores, the filtering could not match the filtering applied to full-length reads. To assign V/J genes and CDR3, sequences were annotated against IMGT germline references using PyIR, a Python wrapper for IgBLAST v1.9. Any read was removed if the V/J assignment was weak (E-value above 1e-6), the CDR3 was missing, or the read contained stop codons, out-of-frame junctions, or ambiguous translated residues. V3J clonotypes were defined by identical inferred V gene, J gene, and CDR3 amino acid sequence. To compute the percentage overlap between repertoires, the number of shared unique clonotypes was divided by the size of the smaller repertoire. Richness of each repertoire was evaluated using RTK rarefaction, the Chao1 estimator, and Recon v2.1 estimates of unobserved clonotypes. For all TCRbeta clonotypes obtained by the gDNA method from four donors, generation probabilities were computed with OLGA. TCRdb stores this immuneACCESS table with in-frame sequences only. Part of the clones is absent; in the studies checked, under half of the shortfall reflects unresolved V genes, and no reason is known for the rest. D and trimming were read from the DNA, whereas the V and J calls and clone size are those reported in that table. This sample has 650,000 to 700,000 clones in its table, and 90% of those were observed once. The ten largest account for 34% of the sample.

From the germline V gene, CDR1 is LGHNA and CDR2 is YSLEER. The CDR3 spans 17 residues, from the cysteine through the phenylalanine. The read is trimmed to its CDR3 DNA, 51 bases read in frame from base 1. V and J are truncated by 0 bases and 4 bases respectively, leaving an intervening sequence of 17 bases. Sequencing was carried out using memory CD8+ T cells from PBMCs. Reading the label with the study, this specimen's cell subset or site is: CD45RO+ cells pooled with CCR7-negative TemRA cells. The rearranged chain carries TRBV4-3 and TRBJ2-3; a weak D assignment points to TRBD2 (5 bases agree). This receptor was obtained from a young man in good health. Some clones in this sample may be carry-over from other donors' samples. The DNA sequence is as follows: TGCGCCAGCAGCCAAGAAATGGGAACTAGTCAGGCAGATACGCAGTATTTT. This yields the protein CASSQEMGTSQADTQYF.